This T cell receptor (beta chain) stems from a study of T cell repertoires in aging, cancer and after chemotherapy. General observations from the study: Healthy donors lost TCR diversity with age mainly through richness, cancer patients through richness and evenness.

The CDR3 consists of 14 residues. V shed 6 bases and J 7 bases; nucleotides not matched to a gene: 9. CDR1 is SEHNR, CDR2 FQNEAQ, per germline (reference sequence). Rearranged V-D-J TRB sequences were amplified with a mixed TRB-A/B primer pool. TCRdb recomputed calls from the multiplex PCR reads with MiXCR, one row per CDR3 protein. There are roughly 9,800 distinct CDR3 sequences in the sample; under 45% occur only once, and roughly 1.7% lies in the top ten. Amplification of TCR beta used genomic DNA extracted from peripheral blood. This clonotype has more than one count but fewer than ten. The antigen remains unidentified.

This receptor was identified in a human donor in good health. The V gene is TRBV7-9, the J gene TRBJ1-2; 9 bases are shared with TRBD1. The sequenced sample was blood. CDR3 nucleotides: TGTGCCAGCAGTTTCACAGGGGGCGGAGGTGGCTACACCTTC. This codes for CASSFTGGGGGYTF.